What follows describes a single T cell receptor (beta chain). This clonotype was detected ten times or more. The clone's antigen remains unknown. The input lacks base qualities; no much larger clone sits a single base away. The source of the sample is a study of early T cells in non-severe SARS-CoV-2 infection (dated by TCRdb to about 2021). Regarding the complete study: Bulk RNA from unsorted whole blood was used for TCR sequencing, so alpha and beta chains could not be paired.

Library preparation employed 5' RACE. Reads for this sample came from a NextSeq 500. The TCR library protocol attached unique molecular identifiers to individual cDNA molecules to correct for sequencing error and PCR bias. Both TCR alpha and beta chains were sequenced, and tight co-correlation was observed between alpha and beta sequence abundances in each sample. In the original analysis: Decombinator V4 was used to annotate the V gene, J gene and CDR3 of the TCR sequences. TCRs were defined as expanded if a significant change between any two time points was detected under a Poisson model with p below 0.0001. Abundances of TCRs were expressed as counts per million after normalisation to the total number of TCRs sequenced in each sample. TRAV1-2 paired with TRAJ12, TRAJ20 or TRAJ33 defined MAIT TCRs, while TRAV10 paired with TRAJ18 defined iNKT TCRs. VDJdb, accessed 1 November 2021, was searched for CMV, EBV and SARS-CoV-2 annotated TCRs, with TCRs annotated for multiple antigens excluded. In TCRdb, the public reads were trimmed at Q25 with fastp and aligned with MiXCR, with productive beta chains retained. Here each entry gathers all rows of one CDR3 protein and keeps the most common genes and DNA. TCRdb, rather than the study authors, made the V and J calls. Here the sample has under 85,000 distinct CDR3 sequences; approximately 12% occur a single time. The ten largest clones capture less than 7% of the sample.

The study was a case-control design nested within a healthcare worker cohort in London, UK, with weekly nasopharyngeal swab PCR tests and blood sampling. Healthcare workers were recruited between 23 and 31 March 2020, during the week of the UK lockdown, and were followed weekly for up to 16 weeks. What the work shows at the level of the full study, not this receptor alone: VDJdb matching was skewed toward anti-spike CD8 responses and likely underestimated virus-specific expansions by missing private and CD4 specificities.

CDR1 and CDR2 were assigned from the germline V gene (reference sequence) as SEHNR and FQNEAQ. V is pared back by 5 bases and J by 4 bases, with 17 bases lying between the germline termini. The CDR3, cysteine through phenylalanine, is 16 amino acids long. Kept here is only the CDR3 DNA, which spans 48 bases and is read in frame from base 1. Sequencing was carried out using whole blood. The clonotype was recovered from an adult who was a healthcare worker with PCR-confirmed SARS-CoV-2 infection or an uninfected control (not recorded which). The V and J genes are TRBV7-9 and TRBJ1-4; the D gene is perhaps TRBD1, from 5 matching bases. The DNA sequence reads TGTGCCAGCAGCGACCAGATTTGGGGGATTAATGAAAAACTGTTTTTT. Its translation is CASSDQIWGINEKLFF.